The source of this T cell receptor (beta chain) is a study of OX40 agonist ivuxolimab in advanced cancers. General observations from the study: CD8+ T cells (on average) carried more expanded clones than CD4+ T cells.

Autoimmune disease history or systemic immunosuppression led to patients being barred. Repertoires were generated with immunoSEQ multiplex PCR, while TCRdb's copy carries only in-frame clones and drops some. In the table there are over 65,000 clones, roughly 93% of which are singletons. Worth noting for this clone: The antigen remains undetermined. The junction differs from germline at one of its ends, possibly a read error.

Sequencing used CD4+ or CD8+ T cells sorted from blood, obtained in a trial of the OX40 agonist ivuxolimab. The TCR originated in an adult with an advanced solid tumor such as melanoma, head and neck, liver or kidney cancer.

Here the CDR3 DNA reads TGTGCCAGCAGCGTACTGGCAGGGGACCAAGAGACCCGGTACTTC. Translated: CASSVLAGDQETRYF. The chain carries TRBV9 and TRBJ2-5, with D maybe TRBD1 (6 bases). Germline V gene data show CDR1 as SGDLS and CDR2 as YYNGEE. There are 15 residues in the CDR3.